This T cell receptor beta chain was identified during a study of blood T cell repertoires in COVID-19. The wider study: The study drew acute and convalescent COVID-19 samples from the United States, Italy and Spain. PBMCs, B-cell-depleted T cells, or T cells were the source of the cDNA or gDNA that made up the material.

Repertoires were generated with immunoSEQ multiplex PCR, while TCRdb's copy carries only in-frame clones and drops some. The data hold 250,000 to 300,000 clones, with about four fifths observed a single time. This CDR3 has 14 residues. Per germline, CDR1 SGDLS and CDR2 YYNGEE. The V and J ends lost 4 bases and 3 bases, in that order; junction bases with no gene match: 4. The receptor was derived from a woman aged 55-70 years with active or convalescent COVID-19. This chain links TRBV9 with TRBJ1-2, with TRBD1 matching 9 bases. The sample comprised peripheral blood. For the CDR3, the DNA is TGTGCCAGCAGCCCCCGGGACAGGGACTATGGCTACACCTTC. It codes for CASSPRDRDYGYTF.